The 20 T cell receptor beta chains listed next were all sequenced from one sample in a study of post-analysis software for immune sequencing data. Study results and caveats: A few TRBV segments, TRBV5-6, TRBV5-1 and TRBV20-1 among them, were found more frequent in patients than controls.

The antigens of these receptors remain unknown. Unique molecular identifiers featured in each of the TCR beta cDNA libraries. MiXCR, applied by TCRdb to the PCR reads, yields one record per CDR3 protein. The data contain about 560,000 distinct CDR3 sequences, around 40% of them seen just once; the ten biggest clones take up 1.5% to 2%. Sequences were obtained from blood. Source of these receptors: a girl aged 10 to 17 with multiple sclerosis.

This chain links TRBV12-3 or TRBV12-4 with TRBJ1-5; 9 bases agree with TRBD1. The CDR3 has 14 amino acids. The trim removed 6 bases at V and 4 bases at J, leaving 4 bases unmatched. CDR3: CASSKTGGNQPQHF. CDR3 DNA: TGTGCCAGCAGCAAGACAGGGGGTAATCAGCCCCAGCATTTT.

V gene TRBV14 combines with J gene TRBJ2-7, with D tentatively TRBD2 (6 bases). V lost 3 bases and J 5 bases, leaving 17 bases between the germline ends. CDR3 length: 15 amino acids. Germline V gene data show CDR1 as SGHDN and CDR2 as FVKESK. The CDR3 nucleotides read TGTGCCAGCAGCCAGCGCGACGGGGGAATTAACGAGCAGTACTTC. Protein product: CASSQRDGGINEQYF.

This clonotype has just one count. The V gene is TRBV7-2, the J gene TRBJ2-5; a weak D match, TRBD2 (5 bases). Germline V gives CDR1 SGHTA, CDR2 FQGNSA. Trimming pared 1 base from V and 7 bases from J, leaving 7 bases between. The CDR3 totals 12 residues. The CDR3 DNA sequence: TGTGCCAGCAGCTTAGAGGCGGGGACCCAGTACTTC. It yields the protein CASSLEAGTQYF.

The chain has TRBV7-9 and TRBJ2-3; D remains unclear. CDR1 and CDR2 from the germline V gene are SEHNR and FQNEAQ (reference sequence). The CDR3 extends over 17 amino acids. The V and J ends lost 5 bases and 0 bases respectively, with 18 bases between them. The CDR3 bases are TGTGCCAGCAGCCTCCCCGGGCAGTCGGCTAGCACAGATACGCAGTATTTT. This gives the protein CASSLPGQSASTDTQYF.

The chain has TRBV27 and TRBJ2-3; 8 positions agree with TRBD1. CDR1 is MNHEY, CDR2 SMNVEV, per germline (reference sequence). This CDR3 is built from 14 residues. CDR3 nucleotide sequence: TGTGCAAAGGGACAGGCGAGAGGCACAGATACGCAGTATTTT. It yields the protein CAKGQARGTDTQYF.

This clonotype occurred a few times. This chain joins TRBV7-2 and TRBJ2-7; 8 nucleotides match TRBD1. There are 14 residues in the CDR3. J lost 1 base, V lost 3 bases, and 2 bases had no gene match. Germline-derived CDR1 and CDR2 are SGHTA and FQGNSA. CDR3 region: CASSFRQGSYEQYF. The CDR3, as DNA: TGTGCCAGCAGCTTTAGACAGGGGTCCTACGAGCAGTACTTC.

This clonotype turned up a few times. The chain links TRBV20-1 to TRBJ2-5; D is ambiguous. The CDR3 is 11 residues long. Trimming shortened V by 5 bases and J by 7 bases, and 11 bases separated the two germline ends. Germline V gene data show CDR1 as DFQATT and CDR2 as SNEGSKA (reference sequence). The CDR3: CSAPGLGTQYF. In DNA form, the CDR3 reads TGCAGTGCTCCCGGGTTGGGGACCCAGTACTTC.

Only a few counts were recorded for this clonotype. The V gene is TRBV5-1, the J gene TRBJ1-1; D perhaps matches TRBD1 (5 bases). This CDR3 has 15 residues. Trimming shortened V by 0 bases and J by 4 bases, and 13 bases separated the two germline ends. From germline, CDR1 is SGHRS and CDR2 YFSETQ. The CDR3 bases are TGCGCCAGCAGCTTGGGTCCAGGGAAAGGCACTGAAGCTTTCTTT. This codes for CASSLGPGKGTEAFF.

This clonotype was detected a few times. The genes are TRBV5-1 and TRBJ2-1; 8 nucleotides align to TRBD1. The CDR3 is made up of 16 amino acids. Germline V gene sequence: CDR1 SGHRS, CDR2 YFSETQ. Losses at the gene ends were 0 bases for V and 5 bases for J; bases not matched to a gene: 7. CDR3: CASSLEGSGGNNEQFF. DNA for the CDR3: TGCGCCAGCAGCTTGGAAGGGTCAGGGGGCAACAATGAGCAGTTCTTC.

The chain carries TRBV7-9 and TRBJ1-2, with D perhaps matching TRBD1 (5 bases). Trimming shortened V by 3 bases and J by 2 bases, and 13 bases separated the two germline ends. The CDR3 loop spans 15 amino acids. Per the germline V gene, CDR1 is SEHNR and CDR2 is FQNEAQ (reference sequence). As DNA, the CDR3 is TGTGCCAGCAGCTTTACAGGAGTAGGGAACTATGGCTACACCTTC. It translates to CASSFTGVGNYGYTF.

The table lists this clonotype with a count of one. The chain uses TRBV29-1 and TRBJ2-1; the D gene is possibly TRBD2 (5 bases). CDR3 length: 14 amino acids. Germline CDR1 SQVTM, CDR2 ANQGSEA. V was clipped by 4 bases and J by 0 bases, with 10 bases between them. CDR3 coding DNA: TGCAGCGTTGGAGGGAGCCTCTCCTACAATGAGCAGTTCTTC. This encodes CSVGGSLSYNEQFF.

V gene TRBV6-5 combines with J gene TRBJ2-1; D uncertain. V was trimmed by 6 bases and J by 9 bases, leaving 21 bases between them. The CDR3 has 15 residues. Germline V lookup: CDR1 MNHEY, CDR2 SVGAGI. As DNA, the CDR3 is TGTGCCAGCAGGCACTCGGACCAAGGGTATATTGAGCAGTTCTTC. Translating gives CASRHSDQGYIEQFF.

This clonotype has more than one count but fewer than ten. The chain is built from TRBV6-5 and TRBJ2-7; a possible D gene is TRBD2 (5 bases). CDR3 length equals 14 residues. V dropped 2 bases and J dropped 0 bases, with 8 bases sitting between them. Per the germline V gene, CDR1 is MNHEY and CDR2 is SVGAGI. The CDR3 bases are TGTGCCAGCAGTTACACTAGTAGCTCCTACGAGCAGTACTTC. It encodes CASSYTSSSYEQYF.

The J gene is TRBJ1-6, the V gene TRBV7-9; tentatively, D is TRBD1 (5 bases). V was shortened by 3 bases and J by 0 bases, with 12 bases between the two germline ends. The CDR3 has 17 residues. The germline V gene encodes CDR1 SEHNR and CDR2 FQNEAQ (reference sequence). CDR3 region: CASSFLGGSSYNSPLHF. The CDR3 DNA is TGTGCCAGCAGCTTCCTGGGGGGTAGCTCCTATAATTCACCCCTCCACTTT.

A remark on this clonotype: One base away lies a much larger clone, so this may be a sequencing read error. Here the CDR3 DNA reads TGTGCCAGCAGTGACGGAGGGGGCTACAATGAGCAGTTCTTC. Translated: CASSDGGGYNEQFF. The chain employs TRBV6-5 and TRBJ2-1; D may correspond to TRBD1 or TRBD2 (6 bases each). Germline-derived CDR1 and CDR2 are MNHEY and SVGAGI. The CDR3 totals 14 residues. V was trimmed by 5 bases and J by 3 bases, leaving 11 bases between them.

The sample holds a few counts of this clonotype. The CDR3 bases are TGTGCTAGTGGTACCGGGACAGTAAGGGAGACCCAGTACTTC. Translated, it gives CASGTGTVRETQYF. This chain joins TRBV12-5 and TRBJ2-5, with 7 positions matching TRBD1. Germline CDR1 LGHNT, CDR2 FRNRAP. V was clipped by 5 bases and J by 5 bases; unmatched bases: 8. The CDR3 contains 14 residues. Full variable domain (remainder filled in from reference TRBV12-5 and TRBJ2-5): DARVTQTPRHKVTEMGQEVTMRCQPILGHNTVFWYRQTMMQGLELLAYFRNRAPLDDSGMPKDRFSAEMPDATLATLKIQPSEPRDSAVYFCASGTGTVRETQYFGPGTRLLVL.

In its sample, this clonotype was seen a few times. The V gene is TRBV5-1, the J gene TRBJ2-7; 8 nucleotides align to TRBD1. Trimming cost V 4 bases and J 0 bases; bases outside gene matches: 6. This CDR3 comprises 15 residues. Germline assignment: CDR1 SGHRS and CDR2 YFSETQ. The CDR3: CASSLRGLSSYEQYF. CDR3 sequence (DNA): TGCGCCAGCAGCCTCAGGGGGCTGAGCTCCTACGAGCAGTACTTC.

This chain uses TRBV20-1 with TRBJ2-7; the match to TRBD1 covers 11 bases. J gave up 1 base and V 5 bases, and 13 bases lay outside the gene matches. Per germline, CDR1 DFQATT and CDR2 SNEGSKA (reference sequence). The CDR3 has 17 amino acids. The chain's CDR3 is CSALGGTGGKMSYEQYF. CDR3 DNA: TGCAGTGCTTTGGGGGGGACAGGGGGAAAAATGTCCTACGAGCAGTACTTC.

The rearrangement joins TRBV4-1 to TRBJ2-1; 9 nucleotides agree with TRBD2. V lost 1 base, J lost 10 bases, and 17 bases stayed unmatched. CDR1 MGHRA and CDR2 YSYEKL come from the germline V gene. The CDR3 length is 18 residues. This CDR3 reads CASSQGPRSSGGPKEQFF. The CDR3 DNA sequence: TGCGCCAGCAGCCAAGGGCCCCGGTCCAGCGGGGGGCCTAAGGAGCAGTTCTTC.

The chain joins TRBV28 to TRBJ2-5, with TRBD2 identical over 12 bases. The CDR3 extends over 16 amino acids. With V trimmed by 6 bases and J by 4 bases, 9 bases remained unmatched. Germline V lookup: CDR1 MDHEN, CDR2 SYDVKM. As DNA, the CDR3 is TGTGCCAGCAGCTCCCGACTAGCGGGGGAGGTAGAGACCCAGTACTTC. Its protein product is CASSSRLAGEVETQYF.